The next 10 T cell receptor beta chains were all read from a single sample in a study of T cells in Graves' hyperthyroidism and ophthalmopathy. RNA transcripts served as the template for amplifying TCR beta CDR3 regions. The study used the HTBI primer set for a first-round RT-PCR of the TCR CDR3. TCRdb reprocessed the multiplex PCR reads via MiXCR and lists one record per CDR3 protein. Of some 760,000 distinct CDR3 sequences listed, roughly 15% are singletons. The sequencing input was blood. The receptor set was obtained from a woman between 18 and 30 years old with Graves' hyperthyroidism.

In nucleotides, the CDR3 is TGTGCCAGCTCATCTGGGACATCTAAGGACTACAATGAGCAGTTCTTC. Its protein is CASSSGTSKDYNEQFF. This chain joins TRBV18 and TRBJ2-1; the D gene is possibly TRBD1 (6 bases). V was trimmed by 5 bases and J by 3 bases, leaving 17 bases between them. The germline gives CDR1 KGHSH, CDR2 LQKENI. CDR3 length equals 16 residues.

This clonotype has at least ten counts. V gene TRBV10-3 combines with J gene TRBJ2-1; maybe TRBD2 (6 bases). Looked up from germline, CDR1 is ENHRY and CDR2 is SYGVKD. V lost 4 bases and J lost 4, with 8 bases in between. The CDR3 runs to 13 residues. In DNA form, the CDR3 reads TGTGCCATCAGTGTAGCGGTATACAATGAGCAGTTCTTC. Translating it yields CAISVAVYNEQFF.

This clonotype has a count of ten or more. The rearrangement uses TRBV30 and TRBJ2-5; 7 nucleotides match TRBD1. J was trimmed by 3 bases and V by 1 base; bases with no gene match: 14. The CDR3 consists of 17 residues. Germline CDR1 GTSNPN, CDR2 SVGIG (reference sequence). CDR3 loop: CAWSGPKGGLREETQYF. The CDR3 bases are TGTGCCTGGAGTGGCCCCAAAGGGGGCCTGAGAGAAGAGACCCAGTACTTC.

The gene calls are TRBV11-2 and TRBJ2-2, with D maybe TRBD1 (6 bases). The germline V and J ends were trimmed by 6 bases and 4 bases, with 21 bases remaining between them. CDR1 and CDR2 from the germline V gene are SGHAT and FQNNGV. This CDR3 contains 17 residues. The CDR3 protein is CASSSPTQGPTTGELFF. The CDR3 nucleotides read TGTGCCAGCAGTTCTCCGACACAGGGTCCAACCACCGGGGAGCTGTTTTTT.

This clonotype was counted only a few times. CDR3 sequence: CASTNPTGHRHAFF. For the CDR3, the DNA is TGTGCCAGCACCAATCCGACAGGGCATCGGCATGCTTTCTTT. The chain couples TRBV6-1 to TRBJ1-1; TRBD1 agrees at 7 bases. The CDR3 sequence is 14 residues long. Per germline, CDR1 MNHNS and CDR2 SASEGT. With 7 bases clipped from V and 11 bases from J, the junction kept 16 bases outside the gene matches.

The V gene is TRBV6-1, the J gene TRBJ1-5, with D unclear. Per the germline V gene, CDR1 is MNHNS and CDR2 is SASEGT. The CDR3 runs 15 residues. The V end lost 3 bases, the J end lost 0 bases, and 9 bases lay between the germline ends. CDR3 in DNA: TGTGCCAGCAGTGATCGGACGTATAGCAATCAGCCCCAGCATTTT. Translated: CASSDRTYSNQPQHF.

This clonotype turned up a few times. The chain joins TRBV13 to TRBJ1-2; the D gene is possibly TRBD1 (6 bases). Germline V lookup: CDR1 PRHDT, CDR2 FYEKMQ (reference sequence). The ends were cut back, 2 bases at V and 8 bases at J, with 15 bases in the middle. This CDR3 is 14 amino acids long. CDR3 protein: CASSLLPGGNGYTF. Written as DNA, the CDR3 is TGTGCCAGCAGCTTATTACCGGGGGGCAACGGCTACACCTTC.

This chain links TRBV19 with TRBJ1-1; D is perhaps TRBD1 (5 bases). The CDR3 extends over 13 amino acids. V shed 5 bases and J shed 5 bases, with 12 bases lying between them. Germline-derived CDR1 and CDR2 are LNHDA and SQIVND (reference sequence). The DNA of the CDR3 is TGTGCCAGTAGTGGCAGGGTATGGACTGAAGCTTTCTTT. Amino acid sequence: CASSGRVWTEAFF.

Worth noting for this clonotype: This could be a read error, since a much larger clone is one nucleotide away. This chain links TRBV7-2 with TRBJ1-2; D unclear. This CDR3 is 13 amino acids long. Per germline, CDR1 SGHTA and CDR2 FQGNSA. Trimming stripped 3 bases from V and 7 bases from J, with 12 bases between. CDR3 sequence: CASSFGWRAGYTF. For the CDR3, the DNA is TGTGCCAGCAGCTTTGGGTGGAGGGCTGGCTACACCTTC.

This clonotype came up many times. The CDR3 region is CSAREIRDFRGPNTEAFF. CDR3 sequence (DNA): TGCAGTGCTAGAGAGATCCGGGACTTCAGGGGGCCTAACACTGAAGCTTTCTTT. This chain uses TRBV20-1 with TRBJ1-1; 8 nucleotides agree with TRBD1. Germline trimming cut 0 bases from V and 2 bases from J; bases unmatched to any gene: 14. The CDR3 is 18 amino acids. The germline gives CDR1 DFQATT, CDR2 SNEGSKA (reference sequence).